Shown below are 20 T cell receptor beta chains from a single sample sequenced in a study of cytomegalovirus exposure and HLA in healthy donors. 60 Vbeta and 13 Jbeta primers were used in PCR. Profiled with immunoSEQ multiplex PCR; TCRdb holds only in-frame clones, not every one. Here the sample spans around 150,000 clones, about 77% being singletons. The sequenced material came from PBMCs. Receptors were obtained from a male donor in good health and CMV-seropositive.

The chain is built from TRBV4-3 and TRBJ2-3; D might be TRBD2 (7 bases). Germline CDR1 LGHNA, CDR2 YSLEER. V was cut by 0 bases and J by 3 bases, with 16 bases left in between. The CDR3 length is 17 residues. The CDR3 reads CASSQDHGGRDTDTQYF. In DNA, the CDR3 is TGCGCCAGCAGCCAAGATCACGGGGGGCGAGATACAGATACGCAGTATTTT.

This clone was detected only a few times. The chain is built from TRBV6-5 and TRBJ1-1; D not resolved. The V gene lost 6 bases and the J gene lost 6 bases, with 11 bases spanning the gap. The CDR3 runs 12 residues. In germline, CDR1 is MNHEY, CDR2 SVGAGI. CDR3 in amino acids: CASSRRASEAFF. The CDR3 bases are TGTGCCAGCAGCAGGAGGGCGTCTGAAGCTTTCTTT.

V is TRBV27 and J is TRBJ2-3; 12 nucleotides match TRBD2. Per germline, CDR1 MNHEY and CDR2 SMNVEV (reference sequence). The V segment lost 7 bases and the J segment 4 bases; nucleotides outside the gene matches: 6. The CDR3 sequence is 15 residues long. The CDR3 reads CASKPGLAGSDTQYF. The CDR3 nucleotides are TGTGCCAGCAAACCCGGACTAGCGGGGTCAGATACGCAGTATTTT.

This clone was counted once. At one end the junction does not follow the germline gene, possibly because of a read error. The CDR3: CASSPRQGENEKLFF. The CDR3 DNA reads TGTGCTAGCAGCCCACGACAGGGCGAAAATGAAAAACTGTTTTTT. The chain carries TRBV7-7 and TRBJ1-4, with 7 nucleotides matching TRBD1. Germline-derived CDR1 and CDR2 are SSHAT and FNYEAQ (reference sequence). This CDR3 is built from 15 residues.

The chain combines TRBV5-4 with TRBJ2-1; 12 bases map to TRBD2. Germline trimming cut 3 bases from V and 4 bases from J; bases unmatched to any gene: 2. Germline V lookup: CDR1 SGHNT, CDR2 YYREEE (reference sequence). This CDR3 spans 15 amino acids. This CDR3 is CASSSSGGAYNEQFF. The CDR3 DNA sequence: TGTGCCAGCAGCTCTAGCGGGGGGGCATACAATGAGCAGTTCTTC. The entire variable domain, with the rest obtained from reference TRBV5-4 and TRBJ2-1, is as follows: ETGVTQSPTHLIKTRGQQVTLRCSSQSGHNTVSWYQQALGQGPQFIFQYYREEENGRGNFPPRFSGLQFPNYSSELNVNALELDDSALYLCASSSSGGAYNEQFFGPGTRLTVL.

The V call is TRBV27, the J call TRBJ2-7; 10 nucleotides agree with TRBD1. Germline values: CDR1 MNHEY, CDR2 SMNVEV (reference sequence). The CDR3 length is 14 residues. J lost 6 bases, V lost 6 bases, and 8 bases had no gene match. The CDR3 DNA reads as TGTGCCAGCAGAACACTCGGACAGGGGGGCGAGCAGTACTTC. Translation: CASRTLGQGGEQYF.

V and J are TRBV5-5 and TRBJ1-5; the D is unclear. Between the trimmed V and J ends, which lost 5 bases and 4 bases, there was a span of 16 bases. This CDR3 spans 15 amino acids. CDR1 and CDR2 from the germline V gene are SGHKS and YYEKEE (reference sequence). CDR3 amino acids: CASRPGGTGNQPQHF. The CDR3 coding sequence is TGTGCCAGCAGGCCGGGAGGAACTGGGAATCAGCCCCAGCATTTT.

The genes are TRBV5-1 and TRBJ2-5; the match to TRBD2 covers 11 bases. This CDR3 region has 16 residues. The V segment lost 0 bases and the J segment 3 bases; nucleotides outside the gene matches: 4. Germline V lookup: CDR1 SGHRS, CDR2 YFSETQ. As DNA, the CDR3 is TGCGCCAGCAGCTTGGACGTAGCGGGGGGGAAAGAGACCCAGTACTTC. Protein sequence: CASSLDVAGGKETQYF.

The CDR3, as DNA: TGTGCCAGCAGGAGGGGGACAGGGTCATCCACCGGGGAGCTGTTTTTT. Its translation is CASRRGTGSSTGELFF. The rearrangement joins TRBV2 to TRBJ2-2; TRBD1 matches 9 bases. Germline lookup yields CDR1 SNHLY and CDR2 FYNNEI. The CDR3 covers 16 residues. The V gene end was trimmed by 6 bases and the J gene end by 4 bases; junction bases not matched to a gene: 9.

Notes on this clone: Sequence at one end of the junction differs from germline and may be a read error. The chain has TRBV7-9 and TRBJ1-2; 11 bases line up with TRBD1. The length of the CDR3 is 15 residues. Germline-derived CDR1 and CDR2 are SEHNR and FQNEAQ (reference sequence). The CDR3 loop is CSSSSIWTGGDGYTF. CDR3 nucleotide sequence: TGTTCCAGCAGCTCAATCTGGACAGGGGGCGACGGCTACACCTTC.

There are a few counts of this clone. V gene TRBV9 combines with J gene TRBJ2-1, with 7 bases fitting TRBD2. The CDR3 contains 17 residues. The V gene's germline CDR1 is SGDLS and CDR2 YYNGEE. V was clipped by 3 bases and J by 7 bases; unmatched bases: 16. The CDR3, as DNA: TGTGCCAGCAGCGACGGGGAGGGGTTGACAGAGGGTAATGAGCAGTTCTTC. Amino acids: CASSDGEGLTEGNEQFF.

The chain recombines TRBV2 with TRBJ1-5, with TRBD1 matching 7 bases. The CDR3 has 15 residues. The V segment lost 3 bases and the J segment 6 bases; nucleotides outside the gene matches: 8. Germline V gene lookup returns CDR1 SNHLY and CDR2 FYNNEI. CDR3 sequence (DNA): TGTGCCAGCAGTGATCCGGCAGGGGGAGGTCAGCCCCAGCATTTT. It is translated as CASSDPAGGGQPQHF.

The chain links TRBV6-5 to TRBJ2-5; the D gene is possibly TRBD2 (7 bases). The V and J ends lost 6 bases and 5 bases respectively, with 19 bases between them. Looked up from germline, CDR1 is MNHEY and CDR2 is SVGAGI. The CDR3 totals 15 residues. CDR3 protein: CASSRGGAGSETQYF. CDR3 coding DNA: TGTGCCAGCAGCCGCGGGGGCGCAGGCTCGGAGACCCAGTACTTC.

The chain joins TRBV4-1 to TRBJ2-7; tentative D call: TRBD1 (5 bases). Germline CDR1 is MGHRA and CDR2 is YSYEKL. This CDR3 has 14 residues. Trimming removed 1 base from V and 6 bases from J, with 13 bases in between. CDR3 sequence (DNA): TGCGCCAGCAGCCAAGGAAGGGGCGCCATCGAGCAGTACTTC. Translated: CASSQGRGAIEQYF.

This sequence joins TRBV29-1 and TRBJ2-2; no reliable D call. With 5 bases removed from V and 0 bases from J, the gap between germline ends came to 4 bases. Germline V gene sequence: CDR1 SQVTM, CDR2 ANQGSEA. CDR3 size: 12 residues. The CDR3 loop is CSVHANTGELFF. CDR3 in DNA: TGCAGCGTTCATGCGAACACCGGGGAGCTGTTTTTT.

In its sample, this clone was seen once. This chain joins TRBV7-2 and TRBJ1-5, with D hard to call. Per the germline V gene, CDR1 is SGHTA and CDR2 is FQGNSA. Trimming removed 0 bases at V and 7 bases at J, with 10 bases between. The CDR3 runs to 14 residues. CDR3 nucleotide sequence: TGTGCCAGCAGCTTAGCGCGGGGAGAACAGCCCCAGCATTTT. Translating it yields CASSLARGEQPQHF.

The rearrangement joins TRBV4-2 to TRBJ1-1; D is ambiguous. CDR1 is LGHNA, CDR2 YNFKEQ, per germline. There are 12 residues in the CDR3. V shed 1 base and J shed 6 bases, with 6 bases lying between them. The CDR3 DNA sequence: TGTGCCAGCAGCCAAGTGGGCTCTGAAGCTTTCTTT. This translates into CASSQVGSEAFF.

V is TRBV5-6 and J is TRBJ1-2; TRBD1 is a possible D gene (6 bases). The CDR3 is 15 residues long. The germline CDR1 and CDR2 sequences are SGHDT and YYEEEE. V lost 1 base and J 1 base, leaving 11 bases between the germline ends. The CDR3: CASSLKDRINYGYTF. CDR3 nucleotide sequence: TGTGCCAGCAGCTTGAAGGACAGAATTAACTATGGCTACACCTTC.

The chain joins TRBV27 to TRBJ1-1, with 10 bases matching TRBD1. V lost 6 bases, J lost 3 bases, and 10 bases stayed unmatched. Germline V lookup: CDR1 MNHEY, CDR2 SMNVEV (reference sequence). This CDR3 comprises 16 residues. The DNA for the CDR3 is TGTGCCAGCAGACTCGCCGGGACAGGGGTCGACACTGAAGCTTTCTTT. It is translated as CASRLAGTGVDTEAFF.

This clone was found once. CDR3 nucleotide sequence: TGTGCCAGCAGTCTATTCGGATGGAGCTCCTACGAGCAGTACTTC. Protein sequence: CASSLFGWSSYEQYF. The V gene is TRBV27, the J gene TRBJ2-7; D unclear. Trimming removed 5 bases at V and 0 bases at J, with 14 bases between. Per germline, CDR1 MNHEY and CDR2 SMNVEV (reference sequence). The CDR3 is 15 residues long.